These 29 T cell receptor beta chains were all obtained from the same sample, sequenced in a study of OX40 agonist ivuxolimab in advanced cancers. Library prep was done by the immunoSEQ multiplex PCR assay. As stored in TCRdb, this immuneACCESS dataset retains in-frame rearrangements with V and J assigned. A fraction of the clones does not appear; measured against another copy, unresolved V genes explain less than half of the discrepancy, and the remainder lacks a known reason. The sample includes approximately 90,000 clones, with 80% to 90% observed a single time. The top ten hold 0.33% of the sample. The specimen comprised CD4+ or CD8+ T cells sorted from blood, sampled in a trial of the OX40 agonist ivuxolimab. The receptors shown here come from an adult with an advanced solid tumor such as melanoma, head and neck, liver or kidney cancer.

The V gene is TRBV10-3, the J gene TRBJ2-7, with D maybe TRBD1 (5 bases). The CDR3 is made up of 15 amino acids. CDR1 and CDR2 from the germline V gene are ENHRY and SYGVKD. V lost 8 bases and J 2 bases, leaving 19 bases between the germline ends. Here the CDR3 reads CAISPASGATYEQYF. CDR3 in DNA: TGTGCCATCTCGCCAGCAAGTGGGGCCACCTACGAGCAGTACTTC.

The chain joins TRBV7-3 to TRBJ1-1; D is unclear. The germline gives CDR1 SGHTA, CDR2 FQGTGA. The CDR3 length is 13 residues. Trimming cost V 6 bases and J 1 base, with 9 bases left between them. CDR3 residues: CASSQDGNTEAFF. CDR3 in DNA: TGTGCCAGCAGTCAGGACGGGAACACTGAAGCTTTCTTT.

The chain uses TRBV2 and TRBJ2-1; D may be TRBD2 (5 bases). The V gene's germline CDR1 is SNHLY and CDR2 FYNNEI. The V gene lost 1 base and the J gene lost 5 bases, with 9 bases spanning the gap. The CDR3 consists of 14 residues. CDR3 region: CASSEGRRDNEQFF. The CDR3 DNA reads TGTGCCAGCAGTGAAGGTCGGCGGGACAATGAGCAGTTCTTC.

This clone was observed at least ten times. This rearrangement joins TRBV5-8 to TRBJ2-7, with 8 nucleotides matching TRBD1. The CDR3 totals 15 residues. Germline V gene sequence: CDR1 SGHTS, CDR2 YDEGEE. V lost 4 bases and J lost 3; bases outside the gene matches: 9. CDR3 sequence: CASSVAGTGYYEQYF. CDR3 DNA sequence: TGTGCCAGCAGCGTAGCCGGGACAGGCTACTACGAGCAGTACTTC. Full variable domain (rest looked up from reference TRBV5-8 and TRBJ2-7): EAGVTQSPTHLIKTRGQQATLRCSPISGHTSVYWYQQALGLGLQFLLWYDEGEERNRGNFPPRFSGRQFPNYSSELNVNALELEDSALYLCASSVAGTGYYEQYFGPGTRLTVT.

The chain employs TRBV27 and TRBJ2-7; TRBD2 agrees at 7 bases. Germline V gives CDR1 MNHEY, CDR2 SMNVEV (reference sequence). This CDR3 comprises 15 residues. Trimming removed 6 bases from V and 4 bases from J; junction bases left unmatched: 12. This CDR3 is CASSRLGGRGYEQYF. CDR3 in DNA: TGTGCCAGCAGCCGCCTGGGCGGGAGAGGGTACGAGCAGTACTTC.

The gene calls are TRBV6-6 and TRBJ2-1; 8 bases match TRBD2. V lost 6 bases, J lost 3 bases, and 7 bases stayed unmatched. This CDR3 spans 15 amino acids. Germline V gene sequence: CDR1 MNHNY, CDR2 SVGAGI (reference sequence). CDR3 DNA sequence: TGTGCCAGCAGGGAAGGGACTAGTGGCTACAATGAGCAGTTCTTC. Its translation: CASREGTSGYNEQFF.

This rearrangement joins TRBV7-2 to TRBJ1-5, with no clear D. The germline V and J ends were trimmed by 6 bases and 5 bases, with 17 bases remaining between them. Germline CDR1 SGHTA, CDR2 FQGNSA. The CDR3 contains 15 residues. This CDR3 reads CASSFVPSLDQPQHF. CDR3 DNA sequence: TGTGCCAGCAGTTTCGTACCTTCACTCGATCAGCCCCAGCATTTT.

This clone was counted between two and nine times. The V and J genes are TRBV19 and TRBJ2-3, with TRBD2 matching 7 bases. CDR3 size: 15 residues. V was clipped by 7 bases and J by 1 base; unmatched bases: 8. CDR1 and CDR2 (germline): LNHDA, SQIVND (reference sequence). CDR3 in DNA: TGTGCCAGTACCCCGCTCGCGGGAGGCACAGATACGCAGTATTTT. Encoded protein: CASTPLAGGTDTQYF.

The chain couples TRBV9 to TRBJ2-5; D tentatively fits TRBD1 or TRBD2 (5 bases each). The CDR3 consists of 15 residues. The V gene's germline CDR1 is SGDLS and CDR2 YYNGEE. Trimming took 2 bases from V and 5 from J, leaving 16 bases between them. The CDR3 bases are TGTGCCAGCAGCGTTGGGACGGAATACGGGGAGACCCAGTACTTC. It codes for CASSVGTEYGETQYF.

This clone has only one observation. The chain has TRBV7-8 and TRBJ2-7; no firm D call. Germline values: CDR1 SGHVS, CDR2 FQNEAQ. The CDR3 sequence is 12 residues long. V lost 5 bases and J lost 2, with 7 bases in between. CDR3: CASSPTTYEQYF. CDR3 sequence (DNA): TGTGCCAGCAGCCCCACAACCTACGAGCAGTACTTC.

This chain links TRBV10-1 with TRBJ1-2; D ambiguous. The CDR3 is 14 amino acids. Trimming took off 0 bases at V and 5 bases at J, with 10 bases between the two ends. Germline CDR1 WNHNN, CDR2 SYGVQD (reference sequence). The CDR3 reads CASSESRTPYGYTF. The CDR3 nucleotides are TGCGCCAGCAGTGAGTCCCGGACCCCGTATGGCTACACCTTC.

The V call is TRBV10-3, the J call TRBJ1-1; 7 nucleotides match TRBD1. The CDR3 spans 14 residues. Germline V CDR1 and CDR2: ENHRY, SYGVKD. Trimming cost V 6 bases and J 5 bases; bases outside gene matches: 9. The CDR3 coding sequence is TGTGCCATCAGGAAAGACAGGGATGAGACTGAAGCTTTCTTT. It specifies CAIRKDRDETEAFF.

This chain joins TRBV30 and TRBJ2-4, with D uncertain. Between the trimmed V and J ends, which lost 0 bases and 8 bases, there was a span of 17 bases. Germline CDR1 and CDR2: GTSNPN and SVGIG (reference sequence). The CDR3 covers 15 residues. CDR3 residues: CAWSVRSGPVDIQYF. DNA for the CDR3: TGTGCCTGGAGTGTAAGGTCAGGCCCTGTGGACATTCAGTACTTC.

The chain has TRBV28 and TRBJ2-1, with unresolved D. This CDR3 has 14 residues. The V end lost 5 bases, the J end lost 6 bases, and 14 bases lay between the germline ends. The germline CDR1 and CDR2 sequences are MDHEN and SYDVKM. Written as DNA, the CDR3 is TGTGCCAGCAGTCTCTTGGACCTCCCCAATGAGCAGTTCTTC. This sequence encodes CASSLLDLPNEQFF.

This chain links TRBV1 with TRBJ2-7; the D call TRBD2 from the table was never checked on the DNA. TRBV1 is shown as a pseudogene. The CDR3 has 14 residues. The CDR3 nucleotides are TGCACCAGCAGCCCGACGGGACTCGCCTACGAGCAGTACTTC. Protein: CTSSPTGLAYEQYF.

CDR3 nucleotides: TGTGCCAGCCGGCAGTTCTCCAACTATGGCTACACCTTC. Encoded protein: CASRQFSNYGYTF. The chain uses TRBV7-2 and TRBJ1-2; D gene unclear. The CDR3 is 13 residues long. The germline V gene has CDR1 SGHTA and CDR2 FQGNSA. The V and J ends lost 8 bases and 2 bases respectively, with 12 bases between them.

The rearrangement joins TRBV19 to TRBJ1-1, with a weak D call TRBD1 (5 bases). Trimming cost V 4 bases and J 0 bases, with 6 bases left between them. Germline CDR1 LNHDA, CDR2 SQIVND (reference sequence). This CDR3 has 13 amino acids. The CDR3 DNA is TGTGCCAGTAGTACACAGGTGAACACTGAAGCTTTCTTT. Translated, it gives CASSTQVNTEAFF.

This sequence joins TRBV7-8 and TRBJ2-3; D remains unclear. The CDR3 spans 15 residues. The V end was cut by 0 bases, the J end by 3 bases, with 10 bases between. The germline V gene has CDR1 SGHVS and CDR2 FQNEAQ. The CDR3 is CASSLATRDTDTQYF. CDR3 bases: TGTGCCAGCAGCTTAGCGACAAGGGATACAGATACGCAGTATTTT.

The genes are TRBV4-2 and TRBJ1-4, with 12 nucleotides matching TRBD1. The V gene end was trimmed by 1 base and the J gene end by 5 bases; junction bases not matched to a gene: 5. CDR3 length: 17 amino acids. From germline, CDR1 is LGHNA and CDR2 YNFKEQ. The CDR3 DNA is TGTGCCAGCAGCCAAGCTCCGGGACAGGGGGCGAATGAAAAACTGTTTTTT. It is translated as CASSQAPGQGANEKLFF.

The chain is built from TRBV5-4 and TRBJ1-1, with a tentative D call TRBD1 (6 bases). Germline loops: CDR1 SGHNT, CDR2 YYREEE (reference sequence). V shed 4 bases and J shed 2 bases, with 18 bases lying between them. The CDR3 has 16 amino acids. CDR3 DNA sequence: TGTGCCAGCAGCCCGCCACCTGACAGGATTAACACTGAAGCTTTCTTT. This gives the protein CASSPPPDRINTEAFF.

The V gene is TRBV5-1, the J gene TRBJ2-1; 7 nucleotides match TRBD2. Trimming cost V 4 bases and J 2 bases; bases outside gene matches: 15. The CDR3 length is 18 residues. CDR1 SGHRS and CDR2 YFSETQ come from the germline V gene. For the CDR3, the DNA is TGCGCCAGCAGCCCAGGAGATCCCGCCAGCGGGGCCTACAATGAGCAGTTCTTC. Its translation is CASSPGDPASGAYNEQFF.

The chain is built from TRBV7-2 and TRBJ2-7, with 7 positions matching TRBD1. The J segment lost 6 bases and the V segment lost 5 bases, leaving 4 bases of the junction unmatched. The V gene's germline CDR1 is SGHTA and CDR2 FQGNSA. The CDR3 consists of 12 residues. This CDR3 reads CASSIDRVEQYF. In DNA, the CDR3 is TGTGCCAGCAGCATCGACAGGGTCGAGCAGTACTTC.

CDR3 nucleotides: TGTGCCAGCAGCTCGGACGAGACCCAGTACTTC. This sequence encodes CASSSDETQYF. The chain combines TRBV5-4 with TRBJ2-5, with D uncertain. CDR3 length: 11 residues. The V end was cut by 3 bases, the J end by 5 bases, with 5 bases between. Germline V gives CDR1 SGHNT, CDR2 YYREEE (reference sequence).

This sequence joins TRBV9 and TRBJ1-1; the D is unclear. This CDR3 contains 14 residues. V was shortened by 0 bases and J by 8 bases, with 14 bases between the two germline ends. CDR1 SGDLS and CDR2 YYNGEE come from the germline V gene. DNA for the CDR3: TGTGCCAGCAGCGTAGCTACTATAACGACCGAAGCTTTCTTT. It specifies CASSVATITTEAFF.

V usage is TRBV19 and J usage is TRBJ1-5; 8 nucleotides agree with TRBD1. Unmatched junction bases numbered 6, after V lost 6 bases and J lost 5 bases. Germline CDR1 is LNHDA and CDR2 is SQIVND (reference sequence). This CDR3 contains 14 residues. Here the CDR3 reads CASRQTGVYQPQHF. CDR3 DNA sequence: TGTGCCAGTAGACAGACAGGGGTCTATCAGCCCCAGCATTTT.

This rearrangement joins TRBV6-4 to TRBJ1-1; the D gene is possibly TRBD1 (6 bases). The CDR3 spans 13 residues. V lost 2 bases and J 8 bases, leaving 12 bases between the germline ends. CDR1 and CDR2 (germline): MRHNA, SNTAGT. The CDR3 here is CASSDEGGGEAFF. CDR3 in DNA: TGTGCCAGCAGTGACGAAGGGGGGGGAGAAGCTTTCTTT.

This chain joins TRBV9 and TRBJ2-5; 7 bases agree with TRBD1. The closer fit of TRBJ2-7 to the DNA end suggests the J call may be wrong. The CDR3 is 15 amino acids. Germline V lookup: CDR1 SGDLS, CDR2 YYNGEE. The CDR3 DNA reads as TGTGCCAGCAGCCCCAACATCGACAGGGATGACGAGCAGTACTTC. Translation gives CASSPNIDRDDEQYF.

The genes are TRBV4-3 and TRBJ1-4, with 9 bases identical to TRBD1. The germline V gene encodes CDR1 LGHNA and CDR2 YSLEER. This CDR3 is built from 17 residues. J gave up 6 bases and V 3 bases, and 11 bases lay outside the gene matches. The CDR3 sequence: CASSQGFLGQGHEKLFF. The CDR3 DNA follows: TGCGCCAGCAGCCAGGGGTTCCTCGGACAGGGGCATGAAAAACTGTTTTTT.

The J gene is TRBJ1-1, the V gene TRBV18, with D possibly TRBD1 on 5 matching bases. V gave up 3 bases and J gave up 8 bases, with 10 bases separating them. Germline V lookup: CDR1 KGHSH, CDR2 LQKENI. The CDR3 spans 12 residues. The CDR3 sequence is CASSPRDREAFF. For the CDR3, the DNA is TGTGCCAGCTCACCTCGAGACAGAGAAGCTTTCTTT.